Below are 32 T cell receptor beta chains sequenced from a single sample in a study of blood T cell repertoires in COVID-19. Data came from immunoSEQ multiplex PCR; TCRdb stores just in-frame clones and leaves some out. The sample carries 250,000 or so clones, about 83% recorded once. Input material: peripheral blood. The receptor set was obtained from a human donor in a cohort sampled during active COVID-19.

The CDR3 nucleotides are TGTGCCAGCTCACCACCTATGGCTAACACTGAAGCTTTCTTT. Protein sequence: CASSPPMANTEAFF. V and J are TRBV18 and TRBJ1-1; no clear D. Germline V gene lookup returns CDR1 KGHSH and CDR2 LQKENI. The CDR3 contains 14 residues. V lost 0 bases, J lost 2 bases, and 7 bases lay in between.

The CDR3 nucleotides are TGTGCCAGCAGCGCCGCCCCCGGGTCCTCGCGGGAAAAACTGTTTTTT. It yields the protein CASSAAPGSSREKLFF. The chain links TRBV9 to TRBJ1-4, with unresolved D. V lost 3 bases to trimming and J lost 8 bases, with 20 bases between them. This CDR3 region has 16 residues. Germline V lookup: CDR1 SGDLS, CDR2 YYNGEE. Full variable domain (rest looked up from reference TRBV9 and TRBJ1-4): DSGVTQTPKHLITATGQRVTLRCSPRSGDLSVYWYQQSLDQGLQFLIQYYNGEERAKGNILERFSAQQFPDLHSELNLSSLELGDSALYFCASSAAPGSSREKLFFGSGTQLSVL.

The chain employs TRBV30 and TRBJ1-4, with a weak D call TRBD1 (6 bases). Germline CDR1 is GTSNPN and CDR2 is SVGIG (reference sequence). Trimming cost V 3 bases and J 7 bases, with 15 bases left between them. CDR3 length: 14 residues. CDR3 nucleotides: TGTGCCTGGAGAACAGGTGTAGGGGGTGAAAAACTGTTTTTT. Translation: CAWRTGVGGEKLFF.

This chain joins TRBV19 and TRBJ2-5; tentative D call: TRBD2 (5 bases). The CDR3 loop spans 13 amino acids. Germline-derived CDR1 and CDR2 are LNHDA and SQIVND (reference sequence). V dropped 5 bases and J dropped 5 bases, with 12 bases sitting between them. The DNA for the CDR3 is TGTGCCAGTAGTCGGACCCGCGGGGAGACCCAGTACTTC. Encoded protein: CASSRTRGETQYF.

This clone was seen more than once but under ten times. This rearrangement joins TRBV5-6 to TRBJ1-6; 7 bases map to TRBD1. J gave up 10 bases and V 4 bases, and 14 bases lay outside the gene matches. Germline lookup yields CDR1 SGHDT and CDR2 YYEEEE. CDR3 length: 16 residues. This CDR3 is CASSLEGTVSYSPLHF. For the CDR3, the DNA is TGTGCCAGCAGCCTCGAGGGGACAGTATCTTACTCACCCCTCCACTTT.

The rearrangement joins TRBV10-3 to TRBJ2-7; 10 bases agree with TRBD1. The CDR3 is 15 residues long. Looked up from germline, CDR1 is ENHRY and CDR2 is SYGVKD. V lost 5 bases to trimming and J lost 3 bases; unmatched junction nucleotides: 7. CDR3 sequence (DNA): TGTGCCATCAGTCCGGGGACAGGGGCCGACTACGAGCAGTACTTC. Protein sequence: CAISPGTGADYEQYF.

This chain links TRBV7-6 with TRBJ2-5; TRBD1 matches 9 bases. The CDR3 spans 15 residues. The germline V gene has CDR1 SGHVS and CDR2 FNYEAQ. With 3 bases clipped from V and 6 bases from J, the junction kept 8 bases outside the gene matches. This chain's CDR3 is CASSFAGQGEKTQYF. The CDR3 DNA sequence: TGTGCCAGCAGCTTCGCGGGACAGGGAGAAAAGACCCAGTACTTC.

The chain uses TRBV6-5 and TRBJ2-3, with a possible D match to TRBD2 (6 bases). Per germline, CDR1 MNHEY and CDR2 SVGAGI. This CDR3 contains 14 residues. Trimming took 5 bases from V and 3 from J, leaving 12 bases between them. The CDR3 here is CASSLRRGTDTQYF. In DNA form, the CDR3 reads TGTGCCAGCAGTCTTCGCCGGGGGACAGATACGCAGTATTTT.

The CDR3 loop reads CASSAFPGGSYEQYF. CDR3 nucleotides: TGTGCCAGCAGCGCGTTCCCAGGAGGTTCCTACGAGCAGTACTTC. The chain combines TRBV6-4 with TRBJ2-7; possible D gene TRBD2, 5 bases. Germline CDR1 and CDR2: MRHNA and SNTAGT. The CDR3 loop spans 15 amino acids. V shed 6 bases and J shed 1 base, with 16 bases lying between them.

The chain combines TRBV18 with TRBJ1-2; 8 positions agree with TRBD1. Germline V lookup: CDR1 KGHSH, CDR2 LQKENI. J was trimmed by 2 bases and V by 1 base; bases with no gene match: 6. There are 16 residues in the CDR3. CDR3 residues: CASSPLEQGGNYGYTF. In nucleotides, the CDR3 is TGTGCCAGCTCACCACTTGAACAGGGGGGCAACTATGGCTACACCTTC.

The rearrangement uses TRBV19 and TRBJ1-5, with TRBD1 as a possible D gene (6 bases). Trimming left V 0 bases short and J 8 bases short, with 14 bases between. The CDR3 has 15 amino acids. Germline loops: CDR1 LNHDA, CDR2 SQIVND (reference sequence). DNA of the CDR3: TGTGCCAGTAGTATAGATCATATGGGGGCAGAGCCCCAGCATTTT. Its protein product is CASSIDHMGAEPQHF.

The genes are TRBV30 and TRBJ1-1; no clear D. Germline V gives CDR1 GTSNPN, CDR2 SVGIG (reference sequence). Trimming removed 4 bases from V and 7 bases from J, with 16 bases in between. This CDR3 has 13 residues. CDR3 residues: CAWTPNGAYEAFF. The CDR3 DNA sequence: TGTGCCTGGACTCCAAACGGTGCATATGAAGCTTTCTTT.

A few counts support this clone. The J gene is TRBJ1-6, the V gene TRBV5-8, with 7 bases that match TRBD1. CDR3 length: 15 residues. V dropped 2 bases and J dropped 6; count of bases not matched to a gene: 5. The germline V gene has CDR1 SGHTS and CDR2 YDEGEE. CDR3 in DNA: TGTGCCAGCAGCTTACTGACAGGGATTAATTCACCCCTCCACTTT. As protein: CASSLLTGINSPLHF.

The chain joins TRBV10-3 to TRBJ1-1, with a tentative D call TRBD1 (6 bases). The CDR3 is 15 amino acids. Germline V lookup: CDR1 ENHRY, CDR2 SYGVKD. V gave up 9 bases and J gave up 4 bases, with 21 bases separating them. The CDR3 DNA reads TGTGCCATAGGCTCCGTATCAGGGGCAGGCACTGAAGCTTTCTTT. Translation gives CAIGSVSGAGTEAFF.

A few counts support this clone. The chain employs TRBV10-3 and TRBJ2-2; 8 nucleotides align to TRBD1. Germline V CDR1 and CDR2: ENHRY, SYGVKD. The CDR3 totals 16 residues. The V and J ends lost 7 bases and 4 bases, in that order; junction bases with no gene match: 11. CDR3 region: CAITYSGQGGTGELFF. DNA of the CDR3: TGTGCCATCACCTATTCCGGACAGGGTGGCACCGGGGAGCTGTTTTTT.

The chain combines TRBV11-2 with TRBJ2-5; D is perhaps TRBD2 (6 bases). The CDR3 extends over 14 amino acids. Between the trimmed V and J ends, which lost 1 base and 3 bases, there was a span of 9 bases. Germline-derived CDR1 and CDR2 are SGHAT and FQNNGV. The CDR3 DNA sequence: TGTGCCAGCAGCTTAGCCGGGGGAAAAGAGACCCAGTACTTC. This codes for CASSLAGGKETQYF.

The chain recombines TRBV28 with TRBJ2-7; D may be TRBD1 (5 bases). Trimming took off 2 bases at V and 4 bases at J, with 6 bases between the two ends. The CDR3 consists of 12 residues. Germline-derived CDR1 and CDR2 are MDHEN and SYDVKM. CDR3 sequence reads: CASSLPGYEQYF. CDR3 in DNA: TGTGCCAGCAGTTTACCAGGGTACGAGCAGTACTTC.

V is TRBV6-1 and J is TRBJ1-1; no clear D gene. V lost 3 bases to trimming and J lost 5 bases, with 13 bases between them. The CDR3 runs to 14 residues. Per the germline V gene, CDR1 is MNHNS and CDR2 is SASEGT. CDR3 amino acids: CASSEIVARTEAFF. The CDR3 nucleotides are TGTGCCAGCAGTGAGATAGTAGCGAGAACTGAAGCTTTCTTT.

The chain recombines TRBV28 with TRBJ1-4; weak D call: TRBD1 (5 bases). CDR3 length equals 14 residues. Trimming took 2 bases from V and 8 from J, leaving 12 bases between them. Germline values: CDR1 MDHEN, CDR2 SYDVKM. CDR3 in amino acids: CASSLGGEGEKLFF. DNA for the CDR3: TGTGCCAGCAGTTTAGGCGGGGAGGGGGAAAAACTGTTTTTT.

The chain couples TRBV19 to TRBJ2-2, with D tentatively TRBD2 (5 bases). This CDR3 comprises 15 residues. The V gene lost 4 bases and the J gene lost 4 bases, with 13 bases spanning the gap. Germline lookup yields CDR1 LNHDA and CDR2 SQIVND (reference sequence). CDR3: CASSTRGSGTGELFF. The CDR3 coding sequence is TGTGCCAGTAGTACACGGGGTTCGGGCACCGGGGAGCTGTTTTTT.

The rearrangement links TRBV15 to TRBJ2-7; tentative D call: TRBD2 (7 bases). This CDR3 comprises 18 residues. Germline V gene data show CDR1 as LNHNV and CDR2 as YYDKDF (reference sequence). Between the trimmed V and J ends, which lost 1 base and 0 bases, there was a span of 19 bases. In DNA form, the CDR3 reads TGTGCCACCAGCAGAGTCCTGGGCGGGGGCGACCCCTCCTACGAGCAGTACTTC. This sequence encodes CATSRVLGGGDPSYEQYF.

CDR3 sequence (DNA): TGTGCCAGTAGTCCCGACAGGGTTCAGCCCCAGCATTTT. This sequence encodes CASSPDRVQPQHF. V usage is TRBV19 and J usage is TRBJ1-5, with 7 bases fitting TRBD1. Germline V gene lookup returns CDR1 LNHDA and CDR2 SQIVND (reference sequence). Unmatched junction bases numbered 4, after V lost 5 bases and J lost 6 bases. This CDR3 is built from 13 residues.

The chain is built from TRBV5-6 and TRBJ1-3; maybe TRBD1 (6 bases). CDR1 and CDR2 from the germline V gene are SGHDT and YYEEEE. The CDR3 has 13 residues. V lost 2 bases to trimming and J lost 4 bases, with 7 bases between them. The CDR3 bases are TGTGCCAGCAGCTTACAGGGAGGAAACACCATATATTTT. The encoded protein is CASSLQGGNTIYF.

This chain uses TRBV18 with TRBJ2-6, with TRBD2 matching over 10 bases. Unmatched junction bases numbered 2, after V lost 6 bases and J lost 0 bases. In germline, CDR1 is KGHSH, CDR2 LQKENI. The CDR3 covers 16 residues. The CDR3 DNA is TGTGCCAGCTCGAGGACTAGCGGCTCTGGGGCCAACGTCCTGACTTTC. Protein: CASSRTSGSGANVLTF.

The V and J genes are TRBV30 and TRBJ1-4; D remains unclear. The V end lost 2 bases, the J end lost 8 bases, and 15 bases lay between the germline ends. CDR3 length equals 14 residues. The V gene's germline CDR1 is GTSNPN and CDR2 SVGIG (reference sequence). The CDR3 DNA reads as TGTGCCTGGAGTACGATGGCCAGGAGGGAAAAACTGTTTTTT. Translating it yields CAWSTMARREKLFF.

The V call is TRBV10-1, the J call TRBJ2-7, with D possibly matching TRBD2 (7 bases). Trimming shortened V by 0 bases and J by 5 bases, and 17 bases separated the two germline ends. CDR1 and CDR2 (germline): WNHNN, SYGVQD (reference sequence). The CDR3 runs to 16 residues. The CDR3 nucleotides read TGCGCCAGCAGTGAGTCGGCGGGGGCTAAACCTAACGAGCAGTACTTC. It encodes CASSESAGAKPNEQYF.

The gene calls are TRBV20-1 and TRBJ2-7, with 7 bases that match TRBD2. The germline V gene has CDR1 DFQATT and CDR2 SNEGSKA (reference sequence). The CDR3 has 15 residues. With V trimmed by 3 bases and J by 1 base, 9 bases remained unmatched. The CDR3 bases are TGCAGTGCTAGTCGTAGCGGGCCCAAATCCTACGAGCAGTACTTC. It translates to CSASRSGPKSYEQYF.

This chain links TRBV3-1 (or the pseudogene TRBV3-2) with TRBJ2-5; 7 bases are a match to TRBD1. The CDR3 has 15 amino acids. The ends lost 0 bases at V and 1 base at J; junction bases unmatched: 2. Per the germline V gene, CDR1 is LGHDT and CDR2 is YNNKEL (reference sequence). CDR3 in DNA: TGTGCCAGCAGCCAAGACACAGGGGTCCAAGAGACCCAGTACTTC. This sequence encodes CASSQDTGVQETQYF.

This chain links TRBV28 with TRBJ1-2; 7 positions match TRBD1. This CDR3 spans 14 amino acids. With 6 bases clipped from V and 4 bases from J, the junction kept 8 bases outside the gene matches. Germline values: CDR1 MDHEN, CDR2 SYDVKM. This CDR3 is CASSSTQGVYGYTF. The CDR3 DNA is TGTGCCAGCAGCTCCACGCAGGGGGTCTATGGCTACACCTTC.

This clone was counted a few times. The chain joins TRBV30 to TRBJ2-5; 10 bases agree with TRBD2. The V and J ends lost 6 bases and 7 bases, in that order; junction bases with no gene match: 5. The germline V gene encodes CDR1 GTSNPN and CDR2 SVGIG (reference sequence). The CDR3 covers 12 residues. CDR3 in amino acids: CACSGLARTQYF. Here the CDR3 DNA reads TGTGCCTGTTCGGGACTAGCGCGGACCCAGTACTTC.

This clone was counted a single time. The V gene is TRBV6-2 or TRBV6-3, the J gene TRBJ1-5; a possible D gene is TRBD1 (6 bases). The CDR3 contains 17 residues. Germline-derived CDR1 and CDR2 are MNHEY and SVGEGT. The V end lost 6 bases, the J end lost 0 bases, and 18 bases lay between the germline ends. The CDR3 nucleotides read TGTGCCAGCAGCCGTGCTTTACAGGGAAATAGCAATCAGCCCCAGCATTTT. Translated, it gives CASSRALQGNSNQPQHF.

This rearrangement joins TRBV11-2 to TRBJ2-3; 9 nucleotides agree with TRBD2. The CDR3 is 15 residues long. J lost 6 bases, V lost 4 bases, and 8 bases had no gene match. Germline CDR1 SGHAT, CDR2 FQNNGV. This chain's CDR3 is CASSSWVAGEDTQYF. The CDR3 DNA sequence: TGTGCCAGCAGCTCTTGGGTAGCGGGGGAGGATACGCAGTATTTT.